The source of this T cell receptor (beta chain) is a study of T cells in Graves' hyperthyroidism and ophthalmopathy (dated by TCRdb to the late 2010s). Regarding the study in general: Peripheral blood was sampled at the time of initial diagnosis, prior to any treatment. According to the paper, TCR Vbeta CDR3 sequencing was carried out on some 140 peripheral blood samples, which came from around 43 ophthalmopathy, 75 to 80 hyperthyroidism and some 17 progressor patients. In about 6 Graves' hyperthyroidism patients, the study also compared T-cell repertoires from thyroid tissue with T-cell repertoires from blood. The 95 to 100 discovery patients were divided at random into training and test sets in a 7:3 ratio. Whether ophthalmopathy could be predicted prospectively was tested in an independent validation cohort made up of under 20 hyperthyroidism patients plus 17 patients who later progressed to ophthalmopathy. A discovery cohort of 95 to 100 patients, fewer than 50 with Graves' ophthalmopathy and about 60 with stable Graves' hyperthyroidism, was used to find distinguishing TCR V-J signatures. After sampling, hyperthyroidism patients received methimazole starting at 30 mg daily, and ophthalmopathy patients received high-dose intravenous methylprednisolone.

Summary of the overall study and its limitations: A model built on a 13 V-J signature distinguished ophthalmopathy from stable hyperthyroidism, reaching roughly 88% sensitivity and about 81% specificity in cross-validation and 80%/75% in testing. No statistical method was used to set the sample size in advance, and investigators knew the group allocation. Most expanded thyroid clonotypes (frequency above 0.001) were also detected in blood, suggesting blood repertoires may reflect thyroid immune responses. In validation, the model predicted progression to ophthalmopathy with approximately 69% sensitivity and approximately 72% specificity, a median of about 6.7 months before onset.

Reading the germline V gene gives CDR1 MDHEN and CDR2 SYDVKM. Spanning cysteine to phenylalanine, the CDR3 consists of 16 amino acids. The entry retains the CDR3 DNA only, 48 bases that are in frame from base 1. The trim is 1 base for V and 0 bases for J, with a gap of 10 bases between the germline ends. A patient counted as having stable Graves' hyperthyroidism if no progression to ophthalmopathy occurred over 18 months of follow-up. Hyperthyroidism patients were aged 18 to 65 years and newly diagnosed, with disease duration of less than 2 months. Exclusion was applied to patients with uncontrolled infections, other autoimmune diseases, pregnancy or lactation. Diagnoses were based on clinical symptoms, serum thyroxine and TRAb, thyroid ultrasound and orbital computed tomography. PBMCs were isolated from more than 8 ml of fresh peripheral blood by Ficoll-Paque density gradient centrifugation. Total RNA was extracted with Trizol reagent, and quality was checked on an Agilent 2100 Bioanalyzer.

A word on this clonotype: Its target antigen remains unknown. No per-base quality is available; no much larger clone lies one base away.

The TCR beta CDR3 regions were amplified from the RNA transcripts. For the first round of RT-PCR on the TCR CDR3, the HTBI primer set was used together with the Qiagen OneStep RT-PCR kit. Libraries were constructed in a second round of multiplex PCR, after which size selection and purification were carried out. The libraries were sequenced on an Illumina HiSeq2000 using paired-end 100 bp reads. Processing in the source paper ran as follows. SOAPnuke was used to process the raw data, with reads discarded if the reads contained adapters or uncalled bases, had a mean Phred below 15, or lacked an exact constant-primer or identifier match. High-quality paired reads were merged using COPE v1.2.5, and each unique nucleotide sequence was defined as a clonotype. Clonotypes were aligned to IMGT TRBV, TRBD and TRBJ reference segments using MiTCR v1.1. The analysis was restricted to V-J combinations with a frequency above 0.0001, which together covered approximately 99% of the repertoires. A TCS score was defined as the ratio of F50 (clonal expansion) to E x V (chaos), with BLOSUM62-based TCRdist applied between CDR3 peptides within each V-J. Welch's t-statistics and random forest reduced 514 V-J features to fewer than 15, which were used in a naive Bayes classifier (R e1071). Through fastp at Q25 and MiXCR, TCRdb rebuilt clones from the public reads, retaining in-frame beta chains. Rows are combined by CDR3 protein, so each entry shows the most common genes and DNA. In this record, the V and J calls reflect TCRdb's handling and not the investigators' own analysis. The sample table contains 300,000 to 400,000 distinct CDR3 sequences; only one count was recorded for roughly a fifth of them. The top ten clones comprise less than 65% of the sample.

Material for sequencing was blood. Rearrangement joined TRBV28 to TRBJ2-1; the D gene cannot be resolved beyond TRBD1 or TRBD2, each matching 5 bases. This TCR came from a woman aged 50 to 65 with Graves' hyperthyroidism. In nucleotide form, the sequence is TGTGCCAGCAGTTTATCAGGTGGGGGCTCCTACAATGAGCAGTTCTTC. The resulting protein is CASSLSGGGSYNEQFF. Reference TRBV28 and TRBJ2-1 proteins supply the regions before and after the CDR3; the full variable domain is: DVKVTQSSRYLVKRTGEKVFLECVQDMDHENMFWYRQDPGLGLRLIYFSYDVKMKEKGDIPEGYSVSREKKERFSLILESASTNQTSMYLCASSLSGGGSYNEQFFGPGTRLTVL.